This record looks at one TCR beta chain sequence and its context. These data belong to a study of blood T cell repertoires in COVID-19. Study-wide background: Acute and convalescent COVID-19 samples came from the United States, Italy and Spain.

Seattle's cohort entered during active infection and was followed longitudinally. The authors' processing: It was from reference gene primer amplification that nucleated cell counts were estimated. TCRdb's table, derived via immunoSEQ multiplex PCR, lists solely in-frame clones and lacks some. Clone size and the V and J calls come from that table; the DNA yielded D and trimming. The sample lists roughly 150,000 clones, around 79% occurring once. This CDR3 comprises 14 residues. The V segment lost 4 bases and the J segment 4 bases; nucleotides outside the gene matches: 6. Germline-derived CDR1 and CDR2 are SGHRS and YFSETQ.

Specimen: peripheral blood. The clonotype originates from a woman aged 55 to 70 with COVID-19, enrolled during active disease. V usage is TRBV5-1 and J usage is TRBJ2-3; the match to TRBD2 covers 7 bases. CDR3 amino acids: CASSQGLNPDTQYF. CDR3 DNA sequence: TGCGCCAGCAGCCAGGGACTAAACCCAGATACGCAGTATTTT.